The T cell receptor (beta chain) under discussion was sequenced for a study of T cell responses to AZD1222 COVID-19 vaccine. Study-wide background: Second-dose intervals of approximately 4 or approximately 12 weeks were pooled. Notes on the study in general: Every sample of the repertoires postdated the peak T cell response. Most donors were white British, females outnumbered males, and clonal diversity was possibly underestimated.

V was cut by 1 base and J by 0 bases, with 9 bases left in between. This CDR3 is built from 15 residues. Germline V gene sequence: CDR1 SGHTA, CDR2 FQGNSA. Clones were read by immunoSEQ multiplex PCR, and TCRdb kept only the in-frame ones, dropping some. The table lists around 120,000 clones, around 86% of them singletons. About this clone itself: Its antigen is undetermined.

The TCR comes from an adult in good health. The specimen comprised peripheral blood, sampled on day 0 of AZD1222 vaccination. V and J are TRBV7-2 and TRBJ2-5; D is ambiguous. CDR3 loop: CASSLVVGNQETQYF. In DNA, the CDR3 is TGTGCCAGCAGCTTAGTAGTGGGGAACCAAGAGACCCAGTACTTC.